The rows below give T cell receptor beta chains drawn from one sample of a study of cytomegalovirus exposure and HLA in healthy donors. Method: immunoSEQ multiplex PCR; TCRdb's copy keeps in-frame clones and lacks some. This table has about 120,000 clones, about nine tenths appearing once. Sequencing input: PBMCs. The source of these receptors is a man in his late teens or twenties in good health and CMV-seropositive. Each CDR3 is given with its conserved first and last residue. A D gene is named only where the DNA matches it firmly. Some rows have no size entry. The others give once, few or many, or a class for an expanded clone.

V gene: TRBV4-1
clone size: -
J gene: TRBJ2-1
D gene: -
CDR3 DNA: TGCGCCAGCAGCCCCCTCGGCAATGAGCAGTTCTTC
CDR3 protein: CASSPLGNEQFF

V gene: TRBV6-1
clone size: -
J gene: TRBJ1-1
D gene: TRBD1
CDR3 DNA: TGTGCCAGCAATTTACAGGGGATAAGACCTGAAGCTTTCTTT
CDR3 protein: CASNLQGIRPEAFF

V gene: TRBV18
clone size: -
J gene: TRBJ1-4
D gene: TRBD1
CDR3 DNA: TGTGCCAGCTCACCACTGTTGGGACAGAATGAAAAACTGTTTTTT
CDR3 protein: CASSPLLGQNEKLFF

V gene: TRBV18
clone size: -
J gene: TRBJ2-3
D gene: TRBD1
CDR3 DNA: TGTGCCAGCTCACGGGACAGGCTAGCGCACACAGATACGCAGTATTTT
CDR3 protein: CASSRDRLAHTDTQYF

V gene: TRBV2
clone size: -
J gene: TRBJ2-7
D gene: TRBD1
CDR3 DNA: TGTGCCAGCTCGAGAGGTACAGGGGCGTACGAGCAGTACTTC
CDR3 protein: CASSRGTGAYEQYF

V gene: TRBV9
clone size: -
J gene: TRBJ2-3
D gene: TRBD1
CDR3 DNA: TGTGCCAGCAGCGTAGAACAGGGGGTAGATACGCAGTATTTT
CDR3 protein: CASSVEQGVDTQYF

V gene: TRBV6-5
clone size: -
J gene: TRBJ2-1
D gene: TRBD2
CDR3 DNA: TGTGCCAGCAGTTACGGGACTAGCGGGGGAAAGAATGAGCAGTTCTTC
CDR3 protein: CASSYGTSGGKNEQFF

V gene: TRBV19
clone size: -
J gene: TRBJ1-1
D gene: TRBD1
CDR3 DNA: TGTGCCAGTAGGAATGGGGACAGACCGAACACTGAAGCTTTCTTT
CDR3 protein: CASRNGDRPNTEAFF

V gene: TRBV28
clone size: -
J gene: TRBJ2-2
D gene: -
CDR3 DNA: TGTGCCAGCAGTTACAGGGCAGGCGCCGGGGAGCTGTTTTTT
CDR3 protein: CASSYRAGAGELFF

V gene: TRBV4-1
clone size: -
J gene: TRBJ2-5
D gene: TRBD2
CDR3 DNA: TGCGCCAGCAGCCGGGCTTTAGCGGGGGGCTTACAAGAGACCCAGTACTTC
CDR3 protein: CASSRALAGGLQETQYF

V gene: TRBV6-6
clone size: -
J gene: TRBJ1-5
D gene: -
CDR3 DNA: TGTGCCATCCCCCGCGGGGTTAGCAATCAGCCCCAGCATTTT
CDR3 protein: CAIPRGVSNQPQHF

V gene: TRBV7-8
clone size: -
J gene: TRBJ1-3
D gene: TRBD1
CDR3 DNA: TGTGCCAGCACACTAACGACAGGGTCTGGAAACACCATATATTTT
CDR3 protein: CASTLTTGSGNTIYF

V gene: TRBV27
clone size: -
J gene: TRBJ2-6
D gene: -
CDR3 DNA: TGTGCCAGCAGATCCCGGGCTGGGGCCAACGTCCTGACTTTC
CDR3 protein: CASRSRAGANVLTF

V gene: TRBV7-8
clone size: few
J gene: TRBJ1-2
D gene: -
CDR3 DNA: TGTGCCAGCAGCTTAGCGAAGCGGGGAGGCTACACCTTC
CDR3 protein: CASSLAKRGGYTF

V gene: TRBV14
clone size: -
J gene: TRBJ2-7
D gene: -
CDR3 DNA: TGTGCCAGCAGCCAAGAGTGGGGGGGCGCCTACGAGCAGTACTTC
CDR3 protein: CASSQEWGGAYEQYF

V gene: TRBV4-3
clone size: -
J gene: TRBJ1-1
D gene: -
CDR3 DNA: TGCGCCAGCAGCCAAGGGCGAGGGCAGGAAGCTTTCTTT
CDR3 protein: CASSQGRGQEAFF

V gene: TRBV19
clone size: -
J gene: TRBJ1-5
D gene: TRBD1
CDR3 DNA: TGTGCCACCGATCAGGGGGCCCTTAATCAGCCCCAGCATTTT
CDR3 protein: CATDQGALNQPQHF

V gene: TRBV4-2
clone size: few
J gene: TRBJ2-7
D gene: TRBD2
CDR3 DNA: TGTGCCAGCAGCCGGCTAGCGGGGGGGATATCCTACGAGCAGTACTTC
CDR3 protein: CASSRLAGGISYEQYF

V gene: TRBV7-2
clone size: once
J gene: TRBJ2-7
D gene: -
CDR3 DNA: TGTGCCAGCAGCTTTAGCAGGGACTCCTACGAGCAGTACTTC
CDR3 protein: CASSFSRDSYEQYF

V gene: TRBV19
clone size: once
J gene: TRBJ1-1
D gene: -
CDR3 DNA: TGTGCCAGTAGTATAGATCTGAGGTCGGCGGTGAACACTGAAGCTTTCTTT
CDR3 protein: CASSIDLRSAVNTEAFF

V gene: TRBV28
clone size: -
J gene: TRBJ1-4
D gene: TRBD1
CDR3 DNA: TGTGCCAGCAGCCCCGGGACAGGGACTGAAAAACTGTTTTTT
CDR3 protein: CASSPGTGTEKLFF

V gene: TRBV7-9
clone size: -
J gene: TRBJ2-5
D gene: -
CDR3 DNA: TGTGCCAGCAGCGTCGGGACTTTGGTGACCCAGTACTTC
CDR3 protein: CASSVGTLVTQYF

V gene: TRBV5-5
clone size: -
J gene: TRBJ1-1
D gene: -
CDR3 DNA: TGTGCCAGCAGCCACCCCGGGGGTTTCACTGAAGCTTTCTTT
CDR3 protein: CASSHPGGFTEAFF

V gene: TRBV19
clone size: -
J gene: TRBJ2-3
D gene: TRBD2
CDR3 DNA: TGTGCCAGTAGTCAGGGACTAGCGGGGGCCACAGATACGCAGTATTTT
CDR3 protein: CASSQGLAGATDTQYF

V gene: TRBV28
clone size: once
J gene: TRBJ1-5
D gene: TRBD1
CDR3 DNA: TGTGCCAGCAGTATCGGACAGGCCCTACACAATCAGCCCCAGCATTTT
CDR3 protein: CASSIGQALHNQPQHF

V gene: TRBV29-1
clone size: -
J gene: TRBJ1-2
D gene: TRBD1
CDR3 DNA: TGCAGCGTTGAATGGACAGGGTACTATGGCTACACCTTC
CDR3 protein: CSVEWTGYYGYTF

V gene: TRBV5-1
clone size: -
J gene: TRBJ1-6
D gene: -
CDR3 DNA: TGCGCCAGCAGCTTGGCCGGGAGCTCCTATAATTCACCCCTCCACTTT
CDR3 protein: CASSLAGSSYNSPLHF

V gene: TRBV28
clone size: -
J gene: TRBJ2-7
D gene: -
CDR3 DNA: TGTGCCAGCAGTTTCGCCGACAGGAGCTCCTACGAGCAGTACTTC
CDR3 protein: CASSFADRSSYEQYF

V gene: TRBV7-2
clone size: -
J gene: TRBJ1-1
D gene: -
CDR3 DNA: TGTGCCAGCAGCATGTATTCTTCGGATCCGTCGGGAGCTTTCTTT
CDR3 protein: CASSMYSSDPSGAFF

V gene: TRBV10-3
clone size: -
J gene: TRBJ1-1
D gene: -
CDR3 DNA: TGTGCCATCAGTGGGCAGGGTACGCATCCGAACACTGAAGCTTTCTTT
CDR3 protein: CAISGQGTHPNTEAFF

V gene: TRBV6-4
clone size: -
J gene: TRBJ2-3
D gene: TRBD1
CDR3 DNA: TGTGCCAGCAGTGACGGGACAGGGACAGATACGCAGTATTTT
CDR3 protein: CASSDGTGTDTQYF

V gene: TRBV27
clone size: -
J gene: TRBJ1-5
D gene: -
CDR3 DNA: TGTGCCAGCAGTCTCTCGCCGGAGGGAGGGGTCAATCAGCCCCAGCATTTT
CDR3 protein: CASSLSPEGGVNQPQHF

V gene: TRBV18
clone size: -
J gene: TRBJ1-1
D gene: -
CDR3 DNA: TGTGCCAGTCACCCGATGGCGGGGAACACTGAAGCTTTCTTT
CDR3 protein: CASHPMAGNTEAFF

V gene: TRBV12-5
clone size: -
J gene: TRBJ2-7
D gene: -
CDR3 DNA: TGTGCTAGTGCGACAGATCCCTACGAGCAGTACTTC
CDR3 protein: CASATDPYEQYF

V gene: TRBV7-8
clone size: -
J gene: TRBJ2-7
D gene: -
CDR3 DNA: TGTGCCAGCAGCGAGGCGAACGAGCAGTACTTC
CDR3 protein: CASSEANEQYF

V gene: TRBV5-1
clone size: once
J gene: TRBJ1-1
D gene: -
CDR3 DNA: TGCGCCAGCAGCCCTCGCGGCGGGAACACTGAAGCTTTCTTT
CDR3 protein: CASSPRGGNTEAFF

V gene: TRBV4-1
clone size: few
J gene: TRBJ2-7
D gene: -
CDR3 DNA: TGCGCCAGCAGCCAAGTAAGCACTGAGGAGCAGTACTTC
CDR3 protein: CASSQVSTEEQYF

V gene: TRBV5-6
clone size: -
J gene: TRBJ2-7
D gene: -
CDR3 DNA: TGTGCCAGCAGCTTGGGGCAGTCTGCCTCCTACGAGCAGTACTTC
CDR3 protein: CASSLGQSASYEQYF

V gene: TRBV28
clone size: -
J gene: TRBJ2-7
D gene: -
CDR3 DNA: TGTGCCAGCAAAAAAGCAGGGTCCAACTACGAGCAGTACTTC
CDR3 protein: CASKKAGSNYEQYF

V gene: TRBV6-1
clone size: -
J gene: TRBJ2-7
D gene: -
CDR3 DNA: TGTGCCAGCAGTCGGCAGGGACTCTACGAGCAGTACTTC
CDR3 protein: CASSRQGLYEQYF

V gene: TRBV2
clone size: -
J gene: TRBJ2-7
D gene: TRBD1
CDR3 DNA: TGTGCCAGCGGGGACAGCCTCTCCTACGAGCAGTACTTC
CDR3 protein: CASGDSLSYEQYF

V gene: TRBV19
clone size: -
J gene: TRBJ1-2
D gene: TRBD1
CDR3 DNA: TGTGCCAGTAGTACTCGACAGGGCCATGGCTACACCTTC
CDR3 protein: CASSTRQGHGYTF

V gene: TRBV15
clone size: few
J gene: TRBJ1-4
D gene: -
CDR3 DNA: TGTGCCACCAGCAGAGGAGGGGGTGCAACTAATGAAAAACTGTTTTTT
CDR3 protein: CATSRGGGATNEKLFF

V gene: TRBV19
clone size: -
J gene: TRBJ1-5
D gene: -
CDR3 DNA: TGTGCCAGTAGTATTGGAGGGGAGGAGGTCTATCAGCCCCAGCATTTT
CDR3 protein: CASSIGGEEVYQPQHF

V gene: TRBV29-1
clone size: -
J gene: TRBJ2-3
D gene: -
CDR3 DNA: TGCAGCGTTAGGGGGGGAACCACAGATACGCAGTATTTT
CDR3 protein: CSVRGGTTDTQYF

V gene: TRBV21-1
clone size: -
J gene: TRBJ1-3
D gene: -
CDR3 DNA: TGTGCCAGCAGCAACGGACAGGGGAAGACTGGAAACACCATATATTTT
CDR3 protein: CASSNGQGKTGNTIYF

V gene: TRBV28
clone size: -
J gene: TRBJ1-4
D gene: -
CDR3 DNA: TGTGCCAGCAACACGCTAGGGGGAACTAATGAAAAACTGTTTTTT
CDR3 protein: CASNTLGGTNEKLFF

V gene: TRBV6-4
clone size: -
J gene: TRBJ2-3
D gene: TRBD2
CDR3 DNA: TGTGCCAGCAGTGCGGGACTAGCGGGGGCAGATACGCAGTATTTT
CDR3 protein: CASSAGLAGADTQYF

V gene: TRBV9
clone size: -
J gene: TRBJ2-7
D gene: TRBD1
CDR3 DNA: TGTGCCAGCAGCGTAGCGACAGGGGGCCCCTACGAGCAGTACTTC
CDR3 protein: CASSVATGGPYEQYF

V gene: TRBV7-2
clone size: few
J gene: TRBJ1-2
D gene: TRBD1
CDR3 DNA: TGTGCCAGCAGCTCGACAGGGTTGGACTATGGCTACACCTTC
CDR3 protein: CASSSTGLDYGYTF

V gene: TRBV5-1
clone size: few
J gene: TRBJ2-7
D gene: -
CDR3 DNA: TGCGCCAGCAGCTTTCAGGGCAGCGAGCAGTACTTC
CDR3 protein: CASSFQGSEQYF

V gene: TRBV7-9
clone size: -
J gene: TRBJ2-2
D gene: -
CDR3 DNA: TGTGCCCACCCGGGGGAACGGGGCACCGGGGAGCTGTTTTTT
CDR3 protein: CAHPGERGTGELFF

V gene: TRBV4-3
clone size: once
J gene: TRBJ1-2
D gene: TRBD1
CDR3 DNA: TGCGCCAGCAGCCGACGAACCGGGACAGGGGATGGCTACACCTTC
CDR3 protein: CASSRRTGTGDGYTF